Included here is one TCR beta chain sequence, with context. Antigen unknown. The repertoire was sequenced with immunoSEQ multiplex PCR; TCRdb's copy has only in-frame clones and lacks some. This table has 11,000 to 15,000 clones, around 75% appearing once. The data belong to a study of neoadjuvant anti-PD-1 for oral cavity cancer. About the study: Non-progressing patients received a fourth nivolumab dose near day 43, then surgery on days 50-56. Study results and caveats: Higher pretreatment Treg/Th17 ratios tracked higher pretreatment blood clonality.

V lost 2 bases and J lost 6, with 11 bases in between. CDR1 is ENHRY and CDR2 is SYGVKD in the germline V gene. This CDR3 has 14 amino acids. This sequence joins TRBV10-3 and TRBJ1-5; D gene uncertain. This sequence was found in a person between 40 and 80 years old with oral cavity squamous cell carcinoma. The source was PBMCs, collected before nivolumab (anti-PD-1) treatment. As DNA, the CDR3 is TGTGCCATCAGTGAGAGTTGGGAGGGTCAGCCCCAGCATTTT. As protein: CAISESWEGQPQHF.